This TCR beta chain emerged from a study of blood T cell repertoires in COVID-19. On the study more broadly: The origin of the acute and convalescent COVID-19 samples was the United States, Italy and Spain. Sources were T cells, B-cell-depleted T cells, or PBMCs; the material itself was cDNA or gDNA.

In the authors' methods: Reference gene primers were amplified, and this amplification served to estimate nucleated cell counts. The data were produced by immunoSEQ multiplex PCR, yet TCRdb's version contains in-frame clones alone and is incomplete. V, J and clone size are taken as reported in that table, and D and trimming were inferred from the DNA itself. The sample gives about 150,000 clones, around three quarters of which show up once; roughly 1.7% is in the top ten. This clonotype was sampled from an older man with acute or convalescent COVID-19. Material: peripheral blood.

The CDR3 sequence: CASSPPTGGAVNEQYF. The CDR3 DNA follows: TGTGCCAGTAGTCCCCCGACAGGGGGAGCGGTGAACGAGCAGTACTTC. The J gene is TRBJ2-7, the V gene TRBV19, with 9 bases lining up with TRBD1. J gave up 5 bases and V 5 bases, and 13 bases lay outside the gene matches. Germline CDR1 is LNHDA and CDR2 is SQIVND (reference sequence). The CDR3 covers 16 residues.